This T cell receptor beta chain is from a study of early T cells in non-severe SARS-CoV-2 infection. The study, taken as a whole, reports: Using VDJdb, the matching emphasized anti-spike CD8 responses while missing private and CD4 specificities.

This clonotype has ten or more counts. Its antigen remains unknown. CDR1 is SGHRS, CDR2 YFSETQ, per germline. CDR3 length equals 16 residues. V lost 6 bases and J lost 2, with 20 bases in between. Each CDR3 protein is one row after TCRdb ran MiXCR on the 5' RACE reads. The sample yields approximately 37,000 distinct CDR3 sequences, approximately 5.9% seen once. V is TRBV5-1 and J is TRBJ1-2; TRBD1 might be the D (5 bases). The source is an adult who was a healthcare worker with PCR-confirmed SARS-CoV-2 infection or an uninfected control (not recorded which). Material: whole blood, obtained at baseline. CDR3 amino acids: CASTPTPGTPNYGYTF. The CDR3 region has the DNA TGCGCCAGCACTCCGACCCCCGGGACCCCAAACTATGGCTACACCTTC.